A single sample gave rise to the 31 T cell receptor beta chains below, sequenced in a study of cytomegalovirus exposure and HLA in healthy donors. Vbeta (60) and Jbeta (13) primers were used in the PCR. Profiled with immunoSEQ multiplex PCR; TCRdb holds only in-frame clones, not every one. The sample has about 88,000 clones, and its top ten clones hold 5.5%. Sequenced material: PBMCs. The receptor source for this set is a girl aged 5-17 years in good health and CMV-seropositive.

The rearrangement joins TRBV7-6 to TRBJ1-4; D possibly corresponds to TRBD1 (6 bases). Germline CDR1 and CDR2: SGHVS and FNYEAQ. Trimming pared 3 bases from V and 8 bases from J, leaving 13 bases between. This CDR3 has 14 residues. CDR3 residues: CASSFTGTSEKLFF. For the CDR3, the DNA is TGTGCCAGCAGCTTTACAGGGACAAGCGAAAAACTGTTTTTT.

The rearrangement joins TRBV15 to TRBJ2-7; tentative D call: TRBD1 (6 bases). V shed 0 bases and J shed 6 bases, with 18 bases lying between them. Germline V gene lookup returns CDR1 LNHNV and CDR2 YYDKDF (reference sequence). The length of the CDR3 is 16 residues. The CDR3, as DNA: TGTGCCACCAGCAGAGAAACGGCTCGCAGGGGCTCCGAGCAGTACTTC. Encoded protein: CATSRETARRGSEQYF.

This chain uses TRBV4-3 with TRBJ2-7, with a tentative D call TRBD1 (7 bases). The V gene lost 0 bases and the J gene lost 3 bases, with 18 bases spanning the gap. The CDR3 extends over 17 amino acids. Germline CDR1 is LGHNA and CDR2 is YSLEER. The DNA of the CDR3 is TGCGCCAGCAGCCAAGACTGGGACAGCCAGGGGGGCTACGAGCAGTACTTC. Amino acid sequence: CASSQDWDSQGGYEQYF.

The rearrangement links TRBV7-2 to TRBJ1-2; D uncertain. Trimming took 5 bases from V and 6 from J, leaving 13 bases between them. The CDR3 is 13 amino acids. Germline V gene data show CDR1 as SGHTA and CDR2 as FQGNSA. CDR3 coding DNA: TGTGCCAGCAGCAGATTATCCCAGGATGGCTACACCTTC. Its protein is CASSRLSQDGYTF.

V gene TRBV7-2 combines with J gene TRBJ1-2; D remains ambiguous. Looked up from germline, CDR1 is SGHTA and CDR2 is FQGNSA. CDR3 length equals 11 residues. V dropped 11 bases and J dropped 3 bases, with 10 bases sitting between them. Here the CDR3 reads CAQRVDYGYTF. The CDR3 DNA follows: TGTGCCCAGCGGGTAGACTATGGCTACACCTTC.

The V and J genes are TRBV19 and TRBJ1-2, with D perhaps TRBD1 (5 bases). CDR3 size: 15 residues. Germline V gene sequence: CDR1 LNHDA, CDR2 SQIVND (reference sequence). V lost 7 bases, J lost 0 bases, and 15 bases lay in between. The CDR3 DNA sequence: TGTGCCAGTAAGGCCCCCGGGGGGGCTAACTATGGCTACACCTTC. Amino acid sequence: CASKAPGGANYGYTF.

The J gene is TRBJ2-3, the V gene TRBV9; 7 nucleotides align to TRBD2. Per the germline V gene, CDR1 is SGDLS and CDR2 is YYNGEE. J lost 3 bases, V lost 4 bases, and 8 bases had no gene match. The CDR3 is made up of 15 amino acids. The CDR3 region is CASSPLWGGTDTQYF. DNA for the CDR3: TGTGCCAGCAGCCCATTGTGGGGGGGAACAGATACGCAGTATTTT.

This chain's CDR3 is CASSMGSSYEQYF. In DNA form, the CDR3 reads TGTGCCAGTAGTATGGGCAGCTCGTACGAGCAGTACTTC. V gene TRBV19 combines with J gene TRBJ2-7; D gene unclear. V lost 3 bases and J 4 bases, leaving 10 bases between the germline ends. CDR3 length equals 13 residues. Germline assignment: CDR1 LNHDA and CDR2 SQIVND (reference sequence).

This sequence joins TRBV5-6 and TRBJ1-2; the D gene is possibly TRBD1 (6 bases). The V and J ends lost 4 bases and 2 bases respectively, with 12 bases between them. Looked up from germline, CDR1 is SGHDT and CDR2 is YYEEEE. This CDR3 comprises 14 residues. DNA of the CDR3: TGTGCCAGCAGCCGGGACACTGGGAACTATGGCTACACCTTC. Protein: CASSRDTGNYGYTF.

The J gene is TRBJ2-6, the V gene TRBV9; D is undetermined. CDR1 and CDR2 (germline): SGDLS, YYNGEE. The V and J ends lost 4 bases and 4 bases respectively, with 9 bases between them. The CDR3 has 14 amino acids. The CDR3 DNA is TGTGCCAGCAGCTTCAGCGACGGGGCCAACGTCCTGACTTTC. Its translation: CASSFSDGANVLTF.

V usage is TRBV25-1 and J usage is TRBJ2-7; D gene uncertain. V was clipped by 3 bases and J by 2 bases, with 11 bases between them. The germline gives CDR1 MGHDK, CDR2 SYGVNS. The CDR3 runs to 14 residues. The CDR3 sequence: CASSDPGIPYEQYF. As DNA, the CDR3 is TGTGCCAGCAGTGATCCAGGAATCCCCTACGAGCAGTACTTC.

The rearrangement links TRBV28 to TRBJ1-5; D gene uncertain. The CDR3 sequence is 15 residues long. Deletions cut 0 bases from V and 4 bases from J, with 10 bases between. Looked up from germline, CDR1 is MDHEN and CDR2 is SYDVKM. CDR3 residues: CASSLWSGRNQPQHF. As DNA, the CDR3 is TGTGCCAGCAGTTTATGGTCCGGCAGGAATCAGCCCCAGCATTTT.

This chain links TRBV4-3 with TRBJ1-2; D is ambiguous. The CDR3 is 15 amino acids. The V and J ends lost 0 bases and 3 bases respectively, with 11 bases between them. Germline values: CDR1 LGHNA, CDR2 YSLEER. The CDR3 reads CASSQEAGVDYGYTF. The CDR3 nucleotides are TGCGCCAGCAGCCAAGAAGCGGGAGTCGACTATGGCTACACCTTC.

The rearrangement joins TRBV6-5 to TRBJ1-1; D not certain. The germline gives CDR1 MNHEY, CDR2 SVGAGI. The CDR3 has 12 residues. V lost 5 bases and J lost 0, with 4 bases in between. CDR3 coding DNA: TGTGCCAGCAGTGAGATGAACACTGAAGCTTTCTTT. It encodes CASSEMNTEAFF.

V usage is TRBV4-2 and J usage is TRBJ1-1; 9 bases match TRBD1. V lost 9 bases to trimming and J lost 5 bases; unmatched junction nucleotides: 10. CDR1 is LGHNA, CDR2 YNFKEQ, per germline. CDR3 size: 14 residues. CDR3 in DNA: TGTGCCAGTACTTATGACAGGGGGGTGACTGAAGCTTTCTTT. Residues: CASTYDRGVTEAFF.

The V gene is TRBV9, the J gene TRBJ1-2; D might be TRBD1 (5 bases). V shed 3 bases and J shed 5 bases, with 17 bases lying between them. The germline gives CDR1 SGDLS, CDR2 YYNGEE. This CDR3 comprises 15 residues. CDR3 loop: CASSEGTAEGYGYTF. The CDR3 DNA reads as TGTGCCAGCAGCGAAGGGACGGCGGAGGGTTATGGCTACACCTTC.

This chain uses TRBV14 with TRBJ1-1; D gene unclear. V shed 8 bases and J shed 8 bases, with 18 bases lying between them. The CDR3 contains 13 residues. From germline, CDR1 is SGHDN and CDR2 FVKESK. CDR3 amino acids: CASAAIIPGEAFF. The CDR3, as DNA: TGTGCCAGCGCCGCTATTATCCCGGGAGAAGCTTTCTTT.

The gene calls are TRBV6-1 and TRBJ2-1; 8 nucleotides match TRBD1. The junction had 5 bases not matched to a gene; V was cut back by 4 bases and J by 9 bases. The CDR3 has 13 amino acids. Germline-derived CDR1 and CDR2 are MNHNS and SASEGT. The CDR3: CASSATGGIEQFF. Here the CDR3 DNA reads TGTGCCAGCAGTGCCACAGGGGGTATTGAGCAGTTCTTC.

The V call is TRBV5-6, the J call TRBJ2-7, with TRBD2 identical over 9 bases. CDR3 length: 15 residues. V was clipped by 6 bases and J by 2 bases; unmatched bases: 9. The germline gives CDR1 SGHDT, CDR2 YYEEEE. Here the CDR3 reads CASNRLIAGAYEQYV. DNA for the CDR3: TGTGCCAGCAACAGACTAATAGCGGGGGCCTACGAGCAGTACGTC.

V usage is TRBV27 and J usage is TRBJ2-7; D perhaps matches TRBD2 (7 bases). The CDR3 is made up of 14 amino acids. The germline V gene has CDR1 MNHEY and CDR2 SMNVEV (reference sequence). The V end was cut by 0 bases, the J end by 3 bases, with 9 bases between. The CDR3 bases are TGTGCCAGCAGTTTATCCGGGGGGCTCTACGAGCAGTACGTC. It specifies CASSLSGGLYEQYV.

This rearrangement joins TRBV28 to TRBJ1-2; D may be TRBD1 (5 bases). Trimming stripped 6 bases from V and 0 bases from J, with 11 bases between. In germline, CDR1 is MDHEN, CDR2 SYDVKM. This CDR3 has 14 amino acids. CDR3 sequence (DNA): TGTGCCAGCAGCATCGACAGACCTAACTATGGCTACACCTTC. Translated, it gives CASSIDRPNYGYTF.

The CDR3 DNA is TGTGCCAGCAGTTCCCCAGGGGACAGCACTAACTATGGCTACACCTTC. Encoded protein: CASSSPGDSTNYGYTF. V usage is TRBV6-6 and J usage is TRBJ1-2, with TRBD1 matching 7 bases. CDR3 length: 16 amino acids. CDR1 is MNHNY and CDR2 is SVGAGI in the germline V gene (reference sequence). V lost 4 bases and J lost 0; bases outside the gene matches: 8.

The chain recombines TRBV7-3 with TRBJ2-1, with 8 bases lining up with TRBD2. CDR3 length: 16 amino acids. V lost 2 bases and J lost 3; bases outside the gene matches: 6. CDR1 is SGHTA, CDR2 FQGTGA, per germline. The CDR3 is CASSLGVAGNYNEQFF. The CDR3 bases are TGTGCCAGCAGCTTAGGTGTAGCGGGGAACTACAATGAGCAGTTCTTC.

Comment on this clone: Distinct nucleotide sequences in the sample also encode this CDR3. The chain employs TRBV7-9 and TRBJ2-5; no clear D. V was cut by 6 bases and J by 4 bases, with 9 bases left in between. This CDR3 comprises 12 residues. CDR1 is SEHNR and CDR2 is FQNEAQ in the germline V gene (reference sequence). CDR3: CASSPTGETQYF. Here the CDR3 DNA reads TGTGCCAGCAGTCCGACGGGAGAGACCCAGTACTTC.

This chain joins TRBV19 and TRBJ2-5; D possibly corresponds to TRBD1 (5 bases). Trimming cost V 5 bases and J 5 bases, with 21 bases left between them. This CDR3 region has 16 residues. Germline V gene sequence: CDR1 LNHDA, CDR2 SQIVND (reference sequence). The CDR3 region is CASSQGFSAVGETQYF. CDR3 DNA sequence: TGTGCCAGTAGTCAGGGATTCTCTGCGGTTGGTGAGACCCAGTACTTC.

The chain carries TRBV5-1 and TRBJ2-7; 7 nucleotides line up with TRBD1. There are 13 residues in the CDR3. Germline V gives CDR1 SGHRS, CDR2 YFSETQ. J was trimmed by 5 bases and V by 6 bases; bases with no gene match: 8. The CDR3 here is CASTGDSLDEQYF. In DNA, the CDR3 is TGCGCCAGCACCGGGGACAGTCTCGACGAGCAGTACTTC.

The chain recombines TRBV6-5 with TRBJ2-7; 7 positions agree with TRBD1. This CDR3 has 12 residues. Germline loops: CDR1 MNHEY, CDR2 SVGAGI. The junction had 4 bases not matched to a gene; V was cut back by 6 bases and J by 5 bases. DNA for the CDR3: TGTGCCAGCAGCACCACAGGGGACGAGCAGTACTTC. This sequence encodes CASSTTGDEQYF.

CDR3 protein: CASSLYSAANTGELFF. The CDR3 nucleotides read TGTGCCAGCAGCTTATACTCGGCGGCGAACACCGGGGAGCTGTTTTTT. The chain couples TRBV7-6 to TRBJ2-2; D call uncertain. In germline, CDR1 is SGHVS, CDR2 FNYEAQ. The ends were cut back, 2 bases at V and 0 bases at J, with 10 bases in the middle. The CDR3 is 16 amino acids.

The chain uses TRBV6-1 and TRBJ2-5; D is unresolved. Trimming pared 2 bases from V and 5 bases from J, leaving 9 bases between. The CDR3 is 13 amino acids. CDR1 and CDR2 from the germline V gene are MNHNS and SASEGT. DNA for the CDR3: TGTGCCAGCAGTGAACGTGCAGTTGAGACCCAGTACTTC. Translated, it gives CASSERAVETQYF.

V gene TRBV11-2 combines with J gene TRBJ1-1, with D possibly TRBD1 on 6 matching bases. The CDR3 spans 12 residues. Germline V gives CDR1 SGHAT, CDR2 FQNNGV. Trimming removed 2 bases from V and 7 bases from J, with 8 bases in between. The DNA for the CDR3 is TGTGCCAGCAGCTTACAGGGGTTTGAAGCTTTCTTT. This translates into CASSLQGFEAFF.

The chain combines TRBV9 with TRBJ1-6; tentative D call: TRBD1 (5 bases). This CDR3 has 14 amino acids. Per the germline V gene, CDR1 is SGDLS and CDR2 is YYNGEE. V dropped 6 bases and J dropped 7 bases, with 14 bases sitting between them. The CDR3 sequence: CASTVGGANSPLHF. The CDR3 DNA is TGTGCCAGCACGGTCGGAGGGGCGAATTCACCCCTCCACTTT. The complete variable domain, with remaining parts taken from reference TRBV9 and TRBJ1-6, reads DSGVTQTPKHLITATGQRVTLRCSPRSGDLSVYWYQQSLDQGLQFLIQYYNGEERAKGNILERFSAQQFPDLHSELNLSSLELGDSALYFCASTVGGANSPLHFGNGTRLTVT.